Presented here are 12 T cell receptor beta chains from one specimen sequenced in a study of T cells after yellow fever vaccination. A single record per CDR3 protein comes from TCRdb applying MiXCR to the 5' RACE reads. This table holds tens of thousands of distinct CDR3 sequences, approximately 7.7% found once. This specimen was CD8+ T cells sorted from PBMCs, taken 5 days after the first yellow fever vaccination. The receptors stem from a man aged 18 to 30 who received the YFV17D yellow fever vaccine.

The chain has TRBV6-2 or TRBV6-3 and TRBJ2-7, with TRBD1 as a possible D gene (5 bases). Trimming cost V 6 bases and J 1 base, with 16 bases left between them. The germline CDR1 and CDR2 sequences are MNHEY and SVGEGT. The length of the CDR3 is 15 residues. Written as DNA, the CDR3 is TGTGCCAGCAGACCCACCAGGGAAATATCCTACGAGCAGTACTTC. Protein sequence: CASRPTREISYEQYF.

CDR3 coding DNA: TGTGCCATCAGTGAGTCGCTGGCTGGGACAGACGTAGCGGGGAGTATTACCGGGGAGCTGTTTTTT. Amino acid sequence: CAISESLAGTDVAGSITGELFF. V is TRBV10-3 and J is TRBJ2-2; a weak D match, TRBD2 (8 bases). This CDR3 region has 22 residues. V dropped 0 bases and J dropped 5 bases, with 31 bases sitting between them. Germline loops: CDR1 ENHRY, CDR2 SYGVKD.

This chain joins TRBV4-1 and TRBJ2-1; 9 bases match TRBD1. The CDR3 runs 18 residues. The ends lost 4 bases at V and 7 bases at J; junction bases unmatched: 17. Germline CDR1 is MGHRA and CDR2 is YSYEKL. CDR3 loop: CASSPSPQGAISDNEQFF. The CDR3 nucleotides are TGCGCCAGCAGCCCGTCTCCACAGGGGGCCATTTCGGATAATGAGCAGTTCTTC.

This clonotype was counted a few times. The chain recombines TRBV7-6 with TRBJ1-2; D is unresolved. Germline V gene data show CDR1 as SGHVS and CDR2 as FNYEAQ. Trimming removed 1 base from V and 0 bases from J, with 9 bases in between. The CDR3 is 15 residues long. CDR3: CASSLERDANYGYTF. The CDR3 nucleotides read TGTGCCAGCAGCTTAGAGCGGGATGCTAACTATGGCTACACCTTC. The full variable domain, rest sourced from reference TRBV7-6 and TRBJ1-2, is GAGVSQSPRYKVTKRGQDVALRCDPISGHVSLYWYRQALGQGPEFLTYFNYEAQQDKSGLPNDRFSAERPEGSISTLTIQRTEQRDSAMYRCASSLERDANYGYTFGSGTRLTVV.

The gene calls are TRBV9 and TRBJ2-7, with D hard to call. Trimming took off 1 base at V and 3 bases at J, with 8 bases between the two ends. CDR3 length: 13 amino acids. The germline V gene has CDR1 SGDLS and CDR2 YYNGEE. As DNA, the CDR3 is TGTGCCAGCAGCGTACGGGCCAGCTACGAGCAGTACTTC. Amino acid sequence: CASSVRASYEQYF.

V usage is TRBV5-6 and J usage is TRBJ1-5; 8 bases are a match to TRBD1. Germline loops: CDR1 SGHDT, CDR2 YYEEEE. The CDR3 is 16 residues long. Trimming at V came to 1 base and at J to 6 bases, leaving 9 bases not matched to a gene. The CDR3 DNA is TGTGCCAGCAGCTTGAGAGACAGGGGTTGGGGTCAGCCCCAGCATTTT. Its translation is CASSLRDRGWGQPQHF.

This clonotype was detected a few times. The rearrangement links TRBV6-5 to TRBJ1-1; no clear D. Germline lookup yields CDR1 MNHEY and CDR2 SVGAGI. V lost 2 bases and J lost 0, with 7 bases in between. CDR3 length: 14 residues. CDR3 residues: CASSYTGMNTEAFF. The CDR3 bases are TGTGCCAGCAGTTACACGGGCATGAACACTGAAGCTTTCTTT.

This clonotype was recorded a few times. V is TRBV11-2 and J is TRBJ2-3; tentatively, D is TRBD1 (5 bases). The V gene lost 3 bases and the J gene lost 5 bases, with 9 bases spanning the gap. The CDR3 is made up of 13 amino acids. The germline gives CDR1 SGHAT, CDR2 FQNNGV. This CDR3 is CASSFEDIDTQYF. The CDR3 nucleotides are TGTGCCAGCAGCTTCGAGGACATAGATACGCAGTATTTT.

This chain uses TRBV7-9 with TRBJ2-2; D is perhaps TRBD1 (5 bases). This CDR3 region has 14 residues. CDR1 SEHNR and CDR2 FQNEAQ come from the germline V gene (reference sequence). Trimming took 5 bases from V and 7 from J, leaving 14 bases between them. The CDR3 region is CASSIAGLVGELFF. In nucleotides, the CDR3 is TGTGCCAGCAGCATCGCAGGGTTGGTCGGGGAGCTGTTTTTT.

This clonotype was found many times. The chain recombines TRBV6-2 or TRBV6-3 with TRBJ2-5; 10 nucleotides agree with TRBD2. Germline CDR1 and CDR2: MNHEY and SVGEGT. Trimming took 4 bases from V and 5 from J; bases not matched to a gene: 7. CDR3 length equals 15 residues. CDR3 region: CASSLSGGDFETQYF. DNA for the CDR3: TGTGCCAGCAGTTTAAGCGGGGGGGACTTCGAGACCCAGTACTTC.

The chain combines TRBV7-3 with TRBJ1-1; D unclear. Germline V gives CDR1 SGHTA, CDR2 FQGTGA. The V and J ends lost 6 bases and 0 bases respectively, with 14 bases between them. The CDR3 is 15 amino acids. The CDR3 region is CASSPLAGLNTEAFF. The CDR3 region has the DNA TGTGCCAGCAGTCCTTTGGCAGGCCTGAACACTGAAGCTTTCTTT.

The chain employs TRBV28 and TRBJ1-5, with 9 bases matching TRBD1. The length of the CDR3 is 20 residues. The junction had 17 bases not matched to a gene; V was cut back by 1 base and J by 4 bases. The V gene's germline CDR1 is MDHEN and CDR2 SYDVKM. The CDR3 DNA follows: TGTGCCAGCAGTTTATCTAGATCACAGGGGGCCGGGGGAGGTAATCAGCCCCAGCATTTT. Its protein is CASSLSRSQGAGGGNQPQHF. Full variable domain (outside the CDR3, taken from reference TRBV28 and TRBJ1-5): DVKVTQSSRYLVKRTGEKVFLECVQDMDHENMFWYRQDPGLGLRLIYFSYDVKMKEKGDIPEGYSVSREKKERFSLILESASTNQTSMYLCASSLSRSQGAGGGNQPQHFGDGTRLSIL.